One and the same sample provided the 24 T cell receptor beta chains below, sequenced in a study of neurological immune-mediated disorders. Via MiXCR, TCRdb re-called the 5' RACE reads, giving one row per CDR3 protein. The table has just over 95,000 distinct CDR3 sequences, 3.5% to 4% seen once. The sequencing sample was made of PBMCs. The receptors derive from a young woman with multiple sclerosis.

The sample holds many counts of this clonotype. The rearrangement links TRBV15 to TRBJ2-7; D remains unclear. This CDR3 region has 11 residues. Trimming cost V 3 bases and J 3 bases, with 3 bases left between them. The germline V gene encodes CDR1 LNHNV and CDR2 YYDKDF (reference sequence). The CDR3 is CATSSHYEQYF. Here the CDR3 DNA reads TGTGCCACCAGCAGCCACTACGAGCAGTACTTC. Full variable domain (missing parts from reference TRBV15 and TRBJ2-7): DAMVIQNPRYQVTQFGKPVTLSCSQTLNHNVMYWYQQKSSQAPKLLFHYYDKDFNNEADTPDNFQSRRPNTSFCFLDIRSPGLGDTAMYLCATSSHYEQYFGPGTRLTVT.

This clonotype was found many times. The V and J genes are TRBV18 and TRBJ2-1, with 7 bases aligning to TRBD2. V shed 2 bases, J shed 0 bases, and the junction held 1 base outside the gene matches. Germline CDR1 and CDR2: KGHSH and LQKENI. The CDR3 runs 15 residues. The CDR3: CASSPASGSYNEQFF. The CDR3 DNA reads TGTGCCAGCTCACCAGCTAGCGGCTCCTACAATGAGCAGTTCTTC.

This clonotype has only a few counts. The chain couples TRBV19 to TRBJ1-2, with 10 bases fitting TRBD1. Germline V CDR1 and CDR2: LNHDA, SQIVND (reference sequence). Trimming cost V 3 bases and J 2 bases; bases outside gene matches: 3. The CDR3 is 15 amino acids. CDR3 DNA sequence: TGTGCCAGTAGTATCAGGACAGGGGGGAACTATGGCTACACCTTC. Translation gives CASSIRTGGNYGYTF.

This clonotype was observed many times. This sequence joins TRBV9 and TRBJ2-1; D possibly corresponds to TRBD2 (6 bases). CDR1 SGDLS and CDR2 YYNGEE come from the germline V gene. The CDR3 length is 15 residues. Trimming took 0 bases from V and 1 from J, leaving 8 bases between them. DNA for the CDR3: TGTGCCAGCAGCGTAGCGGGGGATTCCTACAATGAGCAGTTCTTC. Protein: CASSVAGDSYNEQFF.

This clonotype was counted many times. V usage is TRBV20-1 and J usage is TRBJ2-2; 9 bases are a match to TRBD2. The junction had 9 bases not matched to a gene; V was cut back by 5 bases and J by 5 bases. The CDR3 sequence is 15 residues long. CDR1 and CDR2 from the germline V gene are DFQATT and SNEGSKA (reference sequence). CDR3 region: CSAGRREGRTGELFF. The CDR3 region has the DNA TGCAGTGCTGGACGGCGGGAGGGCCGTACCGGGGAGCTGTTTTTT.

This clonotype was recorded at least ten times. The chain recombines TRBV4-3 with TRBJ2-3; D is possibly TRBD1 (5 bases). V lost 0 bases and J 0 bases, leaving 7 bases between the germline ends. The CDR3 totals 15 residues. The germline V gene encodes CDR1 LGHNA and CDR2 YSLEER. In DNA, the CDR3 is TGCGCCAGCAGCCAAGACAGGGTTAGCACAGATACGCAGTATTTT. It codes for CASSQDRVSTDTQYF.

This clonotype was detected many times. The chain uses TRBV20-1 and TRBJ2-7, with a possible D match to TRBD2 (6 bases). The V end lost 1 base, the J end lost 3 bases, and 10 bases lay between the germline ends. The germline gives CDR1 DFQATT, CDR2 SNEGSKA (reference sequence). This CDR3 has 13 amino acids. The CDR3 DNA reads TGCAGTGCTAGAGTGGGCGGGAACTACGAGCAGTACTTC. Residues: CSARVGGNYEQYF.

Many counts were recorded for this clonotype. This sequence joins TRBV29-1 and TRBJ2-7; 7 bases are shared with TRBD2. V lost 0 bases and J lost 3; bases outside the gene matches: 8. Germline V CDR1 and CDR2: SQVTM, ANQGSEA. The CDR3 sequence is 15 residues long. The chain's CDR3 is CSVEEGTTRNYEQYF. The CDR3 DNA sequence: TGCAGCGTTGAAGAAGGGACTACCCGAAACTACGAGCAGTACTTC.

This clonotype was recorded many times. The V call is TRBV5-1, the J call TRBJ2-5; weak D call: TRBD1 (6 bases). Germline V CDR1 and CDR2: SGHRS, YFSETQ. The CDR3 spans 16 residues. Trimming pared 1 base from V and 0 bases from J, leaving 13 bases between. In DNA form, the CDR3 reads TGCGCCAGCAGCTTGTGGGGCAGGGGCGACCAAGAGACCCAGTACTTC. Translated: CASSLWGRGDQETQYF.

This clonotype was found many times. V and J are TRBV7-9 and TRBJ1-1, with no clear D. CDR3 length: 14 residues. Trimming left V 3 bases short and J 3 bases short, with 11 bases between. The germline V gene encodes CDR1 SEHNR and CDR2 FQNEAQ (reference sequence). The DNA for the CDR3 is TGTGCCAGCAGCTTGCTTGGAGGGTACACTGAAGCTTTCTTT. As protein: CASSLLGGYTEAFF.

The table lists this clonotype with many counts. The V gene is TRBV12-3 or TRBV12-4, the J gene TRBJ2-7; 10 positions agree with TRBD1. Germline trimming cut 5 bases from V and 5 bases from J; bases unmatched to any gene: 3. The CDR3 length is 13 residues. CDR3 region: CASSLGQGNEQYF. CDR3 in DNA: TGTGCCAGCAGTCTGGGACAGGGGAACGAGCAGTACTTC.

The chain combines TRBV5-1 with TRBJ2-3; possible D gene TRBD1, 5 bases. The CDR3 consists of 15 residues. Looked up from germline, CDR1 is SGHRS and CDR2 is YFSETQ. Trimming took 3 bases from V and 0 from J, leaving 11 bases between them. The DNA for the CDR3 is TGCGCCAGCAGCTCAGGACACCCTAGCACAGATACGCAGTATTTT. Amino acid sequence: CASSSGHPSTDTQYF.

This clonotype showed up many times. The chain carries TRBV3-1 and TRBJ2-7; TRBD2 matches 7 bases. The CDR3 contains 15 residues. With 1 base clipped from V and 7 bases from J, the junction kept 10 bases outside the gene matches. CDR1 and CDR2 from the germline V gene are LGHDT and YNNKEL (reference sequence). CDR3 amino acids: CASSQGPVGRVEQYF. The CDR3 DNA is TGTGCCAGCAGCCAAGGACCTGTAGGGAGGGTTGAGCAGTACTTC.

There are many counts of this clonotype. The V gene is TRBV10-3, the J gene TRBJ2-7, with TRBD2 as a possible D gene (5 bases). The CDR3 is made up of 12 amino acids. The V and J ends lost 11 bases and 3 bases respectively, with 14 bases between them. Germline loops: CDR1 ENHRY, CDR2 SYGVKD. CDR3 bases: TGTGCCGGAAGCGACGGGGTCTACGAGCAGTACTTC. Translated, it gives CAGSDGVYEQYF.

This clonotype was seen ten or more times. The V and J genes are TRBV19 and TRBJ1-1; D gene ambiguous. The V end was cut by 4 bases, the J end by 11 bases, with 20 bases between. Germline V lookup: CDR1 LNHDA, CDR2 SQIVND (reference sequence). This CDR3 has 14 residues. The CDR3 nucleotides are TGTGCCAGTAGTAGAACCTCGGTGGCCCTTGAGGCTTTCTTT. It yields the protein CASSRTSVALEAFF.

This clonotype has ten or more counts. The V gene is TRBV20-1, the J gene TRBJ1-1; TRBD1 might be the D (5 bases). Per the germline V gene, CDR1 is DFQATT and CDR2 is SNEGSKA (reference sequence). This CDR3 has 11 residues. The V end was cut by 5 bases, the J end by 6 bases, with 10 bases between. CDR3 sequence: CSAGGTSEAFF. The CDR3 region has the DNA TGCAGTGCTGGCGGGACTTCTGAAGCTTTCTTT.

This clonotype was detected many times. J is TRBJ1-3 and V is TRBV12-3 or TRBV12-4; D unclear. V lost 6 bases to trimming and J lost 0 bases, with 6 bases between them. The CDR3 extends over 13 amino acids. CDR3 DNA: TGTGCCAGCAGCCGGGGCTCTGGAAACACCATATATTTT. Amino acid sequence: CASSRGSGNTIYF.

This clonotype was found many times. The J gene is TRBJ2-7, the V gene TRBV29-1; 9 bases fit TRBD2. Germline loops: CDR1 SQVTM, CDR2 ANQGSEA. CDR3 size: 14 residues. V was pared by 5 bases and J by 2 bases, with 7 bases of the junction left unmatched. DNA of the CDR3: TGCAGCGTTAGAGCGGGAGGCCCCCCCTACGAGCAGTACTTC. It yields the protein CSVRAGGPPYEQYF.

This clonotype was detected ten times or more. The CDR3 DNA sequence: TGTGCCATCAGTGCGCTAACGAACACCGGGGAGCTGTTTTTT. Amino acid sequence: CAISALTNTGELFF. The chain carries TRBV10-3 and TRBJ2-2, with D unresolved. V dropped 4 bases and J dropped 0 bases, with 6 bases sitting between them. The CDR3 is made up of 14 amino acids. The germline V gene encodes CDR1 ENHRY and CDR2 SYGVKD.

This clonotype was seen at least ten times. The chain has TRBV29-1 and TRBJ2-2, with 8 bases aligning to TRBD1. The CDR3 contains 14 residues. The germline CDR1 and CDR2 sequences are SQVTM and ANQGSEA. Unmatched junction bases numbered 5, after V lost 5 bases and J lost 3 bases. CDR3 bases: TGCAGCGTTAGGTCAGGGGGCTACACCGGGGAGCTGTTTTTT. It yields the protein CSVRSGGYTGELFF.

This clonotype was observed a handful of times. The chain has TRBV7-3 and TRBJ1-1; possibly TRBD1 for D (6 bases). Trimming took 3 bases from V and 4 from J, leaving 18 bases between them. The germline CDR1 and CDR2 sequences are SGHTA and FQGTGA. The CDR3 is 16 residues long. In DNA form, the CDR3 reads TGTGCCAGCAGCTTGTGGGGGGGAGAGGGGGTCACTGAAGCTTTCTTT. It translates to CASSLWGGEGVTEAFF.

This clonotype was picked up many times. The chain carries TRBV13 and TRBJ2-5; 9 bases are shared with TRBD1. The CDR3 covers 14 residues. Germline V gene data show CDR1 as PRHDT and CDR2 as FYEKMQ (reference sequence). V lost 5 bases, J lost 5 bases, and 6 bases stayed unmatched. CDR3 coding DNA: TGTGCCAGCAGCACTTACGACAGGGGGGAGACCCAGTACTTC. This translates into CASSTYDRGETQYF.

This clonotype occurred many times. The chain is built from TRBV27 and TRBJ2-5; D may be TRBD2 (5 bases). This CDR3 contains 16 residues. Germline CDR1 reads MNHEY; CDR2 reads SMNVEV (reference sequence). V dropped 0 bases and J dropped 0 bases, with 11 bases sitting between them. DNA for the CDR3: TGTGCCAGCAGTTTATCGTCCTCGGGGTACCAAGAGACCCAGTACTTC. Translating gives CASSLSSSGYQETQYF.

There are many counts of this clonotype. The chain is built from TRBV6-5 and TRBJ1-2; the D is unclear. Germline V gene lookup returns CDR1 MNHEY and CDR2 SVGAGI. The CDR3 contains 14 residues. The V end was cut by 1 base, the J end by 2 bases, with 8 bases between. CDR3 in DNA: TGTGCCAGCAGTTACTTGGACGGAAACTATGGCTACACCTTC. Its translation is CASSYLDGNYGYTF.